A single sample gave rise to the 27 T cell receptor beta chains below, sequenced in a study of blood T cell repertoires in COVID-19. This table comes from immunoSEQ multiplex PCR, and its TCRdb copy is limited to in-frame clones, with some not included. The table has under 55,000 clones, around four fifths seen once. The sample taken for sequencing was PBMCs or T cells enriched from blood (not recorded which). Source of these receptors: a woman aged 45-59 years with acute COVID-19.

This chain uses TRBV3-1 (or the pseudogene TRBV3-2) with TRBJ2-7; 14 nucleotides align to TRBD2. V lost 3 bases and J lost 4; bases outside the gene matches: 2. Germline values: CDR1 LGHDT, CDR2 YNNKEL (reference sequence). The CDR3 length is 15 residues. CDR3 residues: CASSQGTSGGYEQYF. The DNA of the CDR3 is TGTGCCAGCAGCCAGGGGACTAGCGGGGGTTACGAGCAGTACTTC.

The J gene is TRBJ1-1, the V gene TRBV18; 11 bases fit TRBD1. The CDR3 sequence is 16 residues long. V shed 4 bases and J 0 bases; nucleotides not matched to a gene: 4. Germline V CDR1 and CDR2: KGHSH, LQKENI. The CDR3 DNA follows: TGTGCCAGCTCACTTGGACAGGGGGCTCTGAACACTGAAGCTTTCTTT. This sequence encodes CASSLGQGALNTEAFF.

This clone has only one observation. The genes are TRBV28 and TRBJ2-7, with 11 bases matching TRBD2. The CDR3 totals 14 residues. Germline CDR1 is MDHEN and CDR2 is SYDVKM. The V and J ends lost 5 bases and 4 bases, in that order; junction bases with no gene match: 4. The CDR3 DNA is TGTGCCAGCAGTATCCGGACTAGCGGGTACGAGCAGTACTTC. As protein: CASSIRTSGYEQYF.

The rearrangement uses TRBV7-6 and TRBJ2-3; D is unresolved. V was trimmed by 5 bases and J by 8 bases, leaving 8 bases between them. The CDR3 extends over 11 amino acids. Per germline, CDR1 SGHVS and CDR2 FNYEAQ. The CDR3 DNA reads as TGTGCCAGCAGCCGGGTGGGTACGCAGTATTTT. Translating it yields CASSRVGTQYF.

The CDR3 here is CAWSVTGVTDTQYF. The CDR3 nucleotides read TGTGCCTGGAGTGTTACCGGGGTCACAGATACGCAGTATTTT. The chain combines TRBV30 with TRBJ2-3, with D tentatively TRBD2 (5 bases). The germline V gene has CDR1 GTSNPN and CDR2 SVGIG (reference sequence). With 0 bases removed from V and 2 bases from J, the gap between germline ends came to 9 bases. CDR3 size: 14 residues. The full variable domain, in which reference TRBV30 and TRBJ2-3 provide the parts outside the CDR3, is SQTIHQWPATLVQPVGSPLSLECTVEGTSNPNLYWYRQAAGRGLQLLFYSVGIGQISSEVPQNLSASRPQDRQFILSSKKLLLSDSGFYLCAWSVTGVTDTQYFGPGTRLTVL.

The V gene is TRBV6-5, the J gene TRBJ2-6; D is possibly TRBD1 (6 bases). The CDR3 extends over 14 amino acids. Germline CDR1 is MNHEY and CDR2 is SVGAGI. The V and J ends lost 8 bases and 4 bases respectively, with 12 bases between them. The CDR3 sequence: CASWAGEGANVLTF. In DNA form, the CDR3 reads TGTGCCAGCTGGGCAGGGGAAGGGGCCAACGTCCTGACTTTC.

This clone showed up just a few times. The chain has TRBV30 and TRBJ1-2, with D possibly matching TRBD1 (6 bases). The CDR3 is 13 amino acids. Germline loops: CDR1 GTSNPN, CDR2 SVGIG (reference sequence). V shed 0 bases and J shed 4 bases, with 9 bases lying between them. In DNA form, the CDR3 reads TGTGCCTGGAGTGTAAGCAGGGGCTATGGCTACACCTTC. As protein: CAWSVSRGYGYTF.

CDR3 loop: CASSQGPTGDTEAFF. Written as DNA, the CDR3 is TGCGCCAGCAGCCAGGGTCCGACCGGGGACACTGAAGCTTTCTTT. The V gene is TRBV4-1, the J gene TRBJ1-1; D gene ambiguous. Germline V CDR1 and CDR2: MGHRA, YSYEKL. The V end lost 3 bases, the J end lost 3 bases, and 14 bases lay between the germline ends. The CDR3 runs 15 residues.

The chain joins TRBV29-1 to TRBJ1-2; TRBD1 aligns across 8 bases. Losses at the gene ends were 6 bases for V and 8 bases for J; bases not matched to a gene: 8. Germline V CDR1 and CDR2: SQVTM, ANQGSEA. The CDR3 sequence is 12 residues long. This CDR3 reads CSVVGQGEGYTF. DNA of the CDR3: TGCAGCGTCGTTGGACAGGGTGAAGGCTACACCTTC.

The chain links TRBV28 to TRBJ1-1, with D perhaps TRBD1 (5 bases). The germline CDR1 and CDR2 sequences are MDHEN and SYDVKM. There are 17 residues in the CDR3. V was trimmed by 1 base and J by 0 bases, leaving 15 bases between them. The CDR3 DNA sequence: TGTGCCAGCAGTTTATCGGGCGGGGCAAGAATGAACACTGAAGCTTTCTTT. This encodes CASSLSGGARMNTEAFF.

This clone has only one observation. V is TRBV6-1 and J is TRBJ2-1; 8 positions match TRBD1. Trimming removed 2 bases from V and 10 bases from J; junction bases left unmatched: 13. Germline V CDR1 and CDR2: MNHNS, SASEGT. This CDR3 region has 16 residues. CDR3 in amino acids: CASSETAVQGAREQFF. The CDR3 DNA reads as TGTGCCAGCAGTGAAACCGCTGTCCAGGGGGCAAGGGAGCAGTTCTTC.

The chain uses TRBV30 and TRBJ1-5; D is undetermined. Trimming took off 0 bases at V and 6 bases at J, with 18 bases between the two ends. Germline values: CDR1 GTSNPN, CDR2 SVGIG (reference sequence). This CDR3 is 16 amino acids long. CDR3 amino acids: CAWSVFGPEVGQPQHF. DNA for the CDR3: TGTGCCTGGAGTGTATTTGGGCCGGAAGTGGGTCAGCCCCAGCATTTT.

The chain combines TRBV7-3 with TRBJ2-1; a possible D gene is TRBD1 (6 bases). The germline V and J ends were trimmed by 1 base and 3 bases, with 10 bases remaining between them. CDR1 and CDR2 (germline): SGHTA, FQGTGA. The CDR3 contains 15 residues. Written as DNA, the CDR3 is TGTGCCAGCAGCTTAATAGGGGACAACTACAATGAGCAGTTCTTC. It is translated as CASSLIGDNYNEQFF.

In the case of this clone: Other DNA sequences of this sample code for an identical CDR3. The rearrangement joins TRBV5-4 to TRBJ2-2; TRBD2 matches at 15 bases. This CDR3 has 17 residues. The trim removed 5 bases at V and 1 base at J, leaving 3 bases unmatched. Germline V lookup: CDR1 SGHNT, CDR2 YYREEE (reference sequence). CDR3 nucleotide sequence: TGTGCCAGCAGACCGGGACTAGCGGGGGGGAACACCGGGGAGCTGTTTTTT. It specifies CASRPGLAGGNTGELFF.

The rearrangement joins TRBV6-2 or TRBV6-3 to TRBJ1-6; the match to TRBD1 covers 8 bases. Germline assignment: CDR1 MNHEY and CDR2 SVGEGT. The CDR3 totals 15 residues. Unmatched junction bases numbered 9, after V lost 6 bases and J lost 8 bases. The CDR3, as DNA: TGTGCCAGCAGCCGACAGGGGTGGAATCATTCACCCCTCCACTTT. Amino acid sequence: CASSRQGWNHSPLHF.

The chain recombines TRBV6-5 with TRBJ2-1; 10 nucleotides align to TRBD1. CDR1 MNHEY and CDR2 SVGAGI come from the germline V gene. V was clipped by 5 bases and J by 7 bases; unmatched bases: 8. This CDR3 spans 15 amino acids. The CDR3 bases are TGTGCCAGCAGTAGTTCGGGACAGGGGTGGAATGAGCAGTTCTTC. It yields the protein CASSSSGQGWNEQFF.

The chain couples TRBV13 to TRBJ2-1; TRBD2 matches at 8 bases. Germline loops: CDR1 PRHDT, CDR2 FYEKMQ (reference sequence). This CDR3 spans 15 amino acids. The V gene end was trimmed by 5 bases and the J gene end by 4 bases; junction bases not matched to a gene: 7. CDR3 nucleotides: TGTGCCAGCAGCCTGGGAGCGGGGGTTTACAATGAGCAGTTCTTC. Translating it yields CASSLGAGVYNEQFF.

The chain joins TRBV6-5 to TRBJ1-2; D not resolved. The CDR3 consists of 14 residues. Trimming shortened V by 4 bases and J by 6 bases, and 15 bases separated the two germline ends. Germline loops: CDR1 MNHEY, CDR2 SVGAGI. In nucleotides, the CDR3 is TGTGCCAGCAGTTCCACGACTACGTTGAATGGCTACACCTTC. As protein: CASSSTTTLNGYTF.

V gene TRBV5-1 combines with J gene TRBJ1-1, with D perhaps matching TRBD1 (6 bases). The V end was cut by 2 bases, the J end by 3 bases, with 11 bases between. The CDR3 has 14 amino acids. Germline values: CDR1 SGHRS, CDR2 YFSETQ. The CDR3 region has the DNA TGCGCCAGCAGCTTTGGGGGCGCGGACACTGAAGCTTTCTTT. Translating gives CASSFGGADTEAFF.

The chain uses TRBV2 and TRBJ1-1; tentative D call: TRBD1 (6 bases). The CDR3 is 12 amino acids. Germline CDR1 and CDR2: SNHLY and FYNNEI. V lost 3 bases to trimming and J lost 7 bases, with 9 bases between them. For the CDR3, the DNA is TGTGCCAGCAGTGAGAGGGGGATTGAAGCTTTCTTT. Protein product: CASSERGIEAFF.

The V gene is TRBV7-8, the J gene TRBJ2-1; weak D call: TRBD2 (5 bases). Germline CDR1 is SGHVS and CDR2 is FQNEAQ. The CDR3 runs 15 residues. Trimming took 1 base from V and 4 from J, leaving 11 bases between them. The CDR3 loop is CASSLVVSVYNEQFF. CDR3 coding DNA: TGTGCCAGCAGCTTAGTGGTTAGCGTATACAATGAGCAGTTCTTC.

The J gene is TRBJ2-7, the V gene TRBV7-8, with D maybe TRBD1 (6 bases). Germline CDR1 reads SGHVS; CDR2 reads FQNEAQ. This CDR3 region has 18 residues. The V gene lost 2 bases and the J gene lost 2 bases, with 22 bases spanning the gap. The CDR3 bases are TGTGCCAGCAGCTTACTTCGTGAGTACCGGGACAAGACCTACGAGCAGTACTTC. Its protein product is CASSLLREYRDKTYEQYF.

The chain has TRBV5-5 and TRBJ2-7; a weak D match, TRBD1 (5 bases). V was shortened by 2 bases and J by 1 base, with 10 bases between the two germline ends. Per the germline V gene, CDR1 is SGHKS and CDR2 is YYEKEE (reference sequence). This CDR3 is 14 amino acids long. The DNA of the CDR3 is TGTGCCAGCAGCTTTTCAAGGGGTTCCTACGAGCAGTACTTC. Translated, it gives CASSFSRGSYEQYF.

This CDR3 reads CASSIRLAGHNEQFF. DNA of the CDR3: TGTGCCAGCAGCATCCGACTAGCGGGGCACAATGAGCAGTTCTTC. The chain employs TRBV11-3 and TRBJ2-1, with 11 bases identical to TRBD2. Germline CDR1 SGHNT, CDR2 YENEEA. CDR3 length: 15 residues. Trimming at V came to 5 bases and at J to 5 bases, leaving 5 bases not matched to a gene.

This clone was recorded only once. This CDR3 reads CASSLGPTGTDTEAFF. CDR3 DNA: TGCGCCAGCAGCTTGGGCCCCACGGGAACTGACACTGAAGCTTTCTTT. The rearrangement links TRBV5-1 to TRBJ1-1; D gene ambiguous. The V end lost 0 bases, the J end lost 3 bases, and 15 bases lay between the germline ends. This CDR3 comprises 16 residues. The V gene's germline CDR1 is SGHRS and CDR2 YFSETQ.

The chain links TRBV5-1 to TRBJ1-3, with a tentative D call TRBD1 (5 bases). Looked up from germline, CDR1 is SGHRS and CDR2 is YFSETQ. The germline V and J ends were trimmed by 4 bases and 0 bases, with 14 bases remaining between them. CDR3 size: 16 residues. The chain's CDR3 is CASSLTGPGSGNTIYF. In DNA, the CDR3 is TGCGCCAGCAGCCTTACAGGTCCTGGCTCTGGAAACACCATATATTTT.

The rearrangement uses TRBV6-6 and TRBJ2-5; 9 bases line up with TRBD2. V gave up 6 bases and J gave up 5 bases; unmatched junction bases: 4. The CDR3 contains 13 residues. CDR1 and CDR2 from the germline V gene are MNHNY and SVGAGI (reference sequence). The chain's CDR3 is CASSSSGGETQYF. CDR3 coding DNA: TGTGCCAGCAGCTCAAGCGGGGGGGAGACCCAGTACTTC.